The T cell receptor (beta chain) described here comes from a study of blood T cell repertoires in COVID-19. As for the study in general: The samples span acute and convalescent COVID-19 from the United States, Italy and Spain. Nucleic acid was either cDNA or gDNA, and it came from T cells, B-cell-depleted T cells, or PBMCs.

Per the authors' pipeline: Reference gene primer amplification gave estimated nucleated cell counts. Profiling relied on immunoSEQ multiplex PCR, and the TCRdb table lists in-frame clones only, not all of them. V, J and clone size derive from that table, while D and trimming were established from the DNA sequence. The sample yields 90,000 or so clones, over 70% seen once. From germline, CDR1 is SGHRS and CDR2 YFSETQ. V shed 4 bases, J shed 6 bases, and the junction held 9 bases outside the gene matches. This CDR3 has 15 residues. The sequence was collected from a man at least 80 years old with active or convalescent COVID-19. Sequences were obtained from peripheral blood. The chain uses TRBV5-1 and TRBJ1-1, with 10 bases matching TRBD1. The CDR3 DNA sequence: TGCGCCAGCAGCCCCAACCCGGGACAGGGGTCTGAAGCTTTCTTT. Protein: CASSPNPGQGSEAFF.